The rows below give T cell receptor beta chains drawn from one sample of a study of blood T cells in healthy people across ages. TCRdb analysed the 5' RACE reads with MiXCR anew, one entry per CDR3 protein. The table has over a million distinct CDR3 sequences, around 59% seen once. The sequenced material came from blood. All receptors derive from a man between 18 and 29 years old in good health. The CDR3 runs from the conserved cysteine through the conserved F or W. The D gene is left open where the match is weak. Clone size is stated in some rows and not others, as once, few, many or a class when expanded.

D gene | J gene | V gene | clone size | CDR3 DNA | CDR3 protein
TRBD2 | TRBJ2-3 | TRBV6-5 | . | TGTGCCAGCAGGACCGGGGGGGGCACTAGCACAGATACGCAGTATTTT | CASRTGGGTSTDTQYF
TRBD1 | TRBJ1-4 | TRBV4-1 | few | TGTGCCAGCAGCTTACCCGGGACAGGGGATGAAAAACTGTTTTTT | CASSLPGTGDEKLFF
. | TRBJ1-1 | TRBV6-6 | few | TGTGCCAGCAGTCCCCCCCACACTGAAGCTTTCTTT | CASSPPHTEAFF
. | TRBJ1-1 | TRBV4-3 | . | TGCGCCAGCAGCCAACCTCAGGGGAACGGCGACACTGAAGCTTTCTTT | CASSQPQGNGDTEAFF
. | TRBJ2-5 | TRBV14 | few | TGTGCCAGCAGCCACCCTATCCAAGAGACCCAGTACTTC | CASSHPIQETQYF
. | TRBJ2-1 | TRBV18 | . | TGTGCCAGCTCACCATCCCCCCGGGATTGGAGTGAGCAGTTCTTC | CASSPSPRDWSEQFF
TRBD1 | TRBJ2-7 | TRBV13 | . | TGTGCCAGCAGCCAAACAGGGGCCGGAAACTACGAGCAGTACTTC | CASSQTGAGNYEQYF
. | TRBJ2-3 | TRBV27 | . | TGTGCCAGCAGTTTTGAGGGTACTAGCACAGATACGCAGTATTTT | CASSFEGTSTDTQYF
TRBD1 | TRBJ1-2 | TRBV12-3/TRBV12-4 | . | TGTGCCAGCAGAAACATAACGGGACAGGGACGTCTATATGGCTACACCTTC | CASRNITGQGRLYGYTF
. | TRBJ2-3 | TRBV29-1 | few | TGCAGCGTTGTAGACTCCGGGAGCACAGATACGCAGTATTTT | CSVVDSGSTDTQYF
TRBD1 | TRBJ2-2 | TRBV29-1 | . | TGCAGCGTCGCGCAAGACAGGGTGAACACCGGGGAGCTGTTTTTT | CSVAQDRVNTGELFF
. | TRBJ1-2 | TRBV7-9 | . | TGTGCCAGCAGGACCGGGACCATCCTAAATGGCTACACCTTC | CASRTGTILNGYTF
. | TRBJ1-2 | TRBV10-3 | . | TGTGCCATCTCAACATTGACTAACTATGGCTACACCTTC | CAISTLTNYGYTF
. | TRBJ1-2 | TRBV27 | . | TGTGCCACCTGGGGAGGGGCCGATGGCTACACCTTC | CATWGGADGYTF
. | TRBJ1-3 | TRBV6-1 | . | TGTGCCAGCAGTCATATGGCCCCCGGAAGGCTCCTTGGAAACACCATATATTTT | CASSHMAPGRLLGNTIYF
TRBD2 | TRBJ2-3 | TRBV6-2/TRBV6-3 | few | TGTGCCAGCAGTTCAGCGGGGGGTTCAGATACGCAGTATTTT | CASSSAGGSDTQYF
. | TRBJ1-2 | TRBV4-1 | . | TGCGCCAGCAGCCACCCCATGGCAGGGAAGAAGGACGGCTACACCTTC | CASSHPMAGKKDGYTF
. | TRBJ1-5 | TRBV20-1 | . | TGCAGTGCTAGAGATGTTTTTAGTGATCAGCCCCAGCATTTT | CSARDVFSDQPQHF
TRBD1 | TRBJ2-7 | TRBV10-3 | few | TGTGCCATCAGTGAGTCCTGGGACAGCTCCTACGAGCAGTACTTC | CAISESWDSSYEQYF
. | TRBJ2-1 | TRBV7-9 | . | TGTGCCAGCAGCTTAGTCGGGGACAACCACAATGAGCAGTTCTTC | CASSLVGDNHNEQFF
TRBD1 | TRBJ1-2 | TRBV24-1 | few | TGTGCCACCAGTGATCCCGGGGACAGGCCCTTCTATGGCTACACCTTC | CATSDPGDRPFYGYTF
. | TRBJ1-1 | TRBV9 | few | TGTGCCAGCAGCCCCCGCCAGGGTCGGACTGAAGCTTTCTTT | CASSPRQGRTEAFF
. | TRBJ2-1 | TRBV20-1 | . | TGCAGTGCTAGTCACGGTCCCTTCTCCTACAATGAGCAGTTCTTC | CSASHGPFSYNEQFF
. | TRBJ2-6 | TRBV10-3 | . | TGTGCCATCAGTGAGTCACGCGGAGGGGGATCTGGGGCCAACGTCCTGACTTTC | CAISESRGGGSGANVLTF
TRBD1 | TRBJ2-7 | TRBV7-2 | . | TGTGCCAGCAGCGCCCGGACAGGGGGGGATTACGAGCAGTACTTC | CASSARTGGDYEQYF
TRBD1 | TRBJ2-7 | TRBV6-2/TRBV6-3 | . | TGTGCCAGCAAACAGGGGGCGTATGGCGAGCAGTACTTC | CASKQGAYGEQYF
. | TRBJ1-5 | TRBV4-2 | . | TGTGCCAGCAGCCAAAGGGCCCCGGAAAATCAGCCCCAGCATTTT | CASSQRAPENQPQHF
TRBD1 | TRBJ2-5 | TRBV20-1 | . | TGCAGTGCTAGCGGCCCAATCGACAGGGATTGGGAGACCCAGTACTTC | CSASGPIDRDWETQYF
TRBD1 | TRBJ1-5 | TRBV3-1 | . | TGTGCCAGCAGCCAAGCCATCCAGGGGGCTGGTAGCAATCAGCCCCAGCATTTT | CASSQAIQGAGSNQPQHF
TRBD1 | TRBJ2-6 | TRBV6-1 | . | TGTGCCAGCAGATCCGGGACAGGGGTAGCCGGGGCCAACGTCCTGACTTTC | CASRSGTGVAGANVLTF
TRBD2 | TRBJ2-1 | TRBV11-1 | once | TGTGCCAGCAGCCCTAGGGCGAGGGTAGCGGGAGACGCCTACAATGAGCAGTTCTTC | CASSPRARVAGDAYNEQFF
. | TRBJ2-3 | TRBV20-1 | . | TGCAGTGCTAGCTCCCCTGAGCCCACAGATACGCAGTATTTT | CSASSPEPTDTQYF
TRBD1 | TRBJ2-7 | TRBV2 | . | TGTGCCAGCAGAGCGACAGGGGGCGTCTCGTCCGAGCAGTACTTC | CASRATGGVSSEQYF
TRBD1 | TRBJ1-6 | TRBV12-3/TRBV12-4 | . | TGTGCCAGCAGAAGACAGGGGACGGGTTCACCCCTCCACTTT | CASRRQGTGSPLHF
. | TRBJ2-7 | TRBV2 | . | TGTGCCAGCATAAGACAGCCTTACGAGCAGTACTTC | CASIRQPYEQYF
. | TRBJ1-5 | TRBV20-1 | . | TGCAGTGCTAGGGGAGGAATAGGCAATCAGCCTCAGCATTTT | CSARGGIGNQPQHF